This T cell receptor (beta chain) was profiled in a study of regulatory T cells in long-lasting Graves disease. The germline CDR1 and CDR2 sequences are SGDLS and YYNGEE. This CDR3 spans 17 amino acids. The trim removed 4 bases at V and 7 bases at J, leaving 9 bases unmatched. This clonotype showed up many times. Time point defined: newly diagnosed GD, antithyroid drugs for less than 3 months. PBMC-extracted RNA yielded the TCR library. According to the study, TCR beta libraries were built with iRepertoire HTBI primers and CDR3-region Arm-PCR. TCRdb used MiXCR to reprocess the multiplex PCR reads, holding one entry per CDR3 protein. The table has about 310,000 distinct CDR3 sequences, 18% seen once.

The receptor comes from a female donor with Graves disease. The chain carries TRBV9 and TRBJ2-2; 14 positions agree with TRBD2. The sample here was peripheral blood mononuclear cells (PBMCs), taken at new diagnosis, from a patient treated with antithyroid drugs. Here the CDR3 DNA reads TGTGCCAGCAGCTACAGACTAGCGGGAGGGCCGGGCGGGGAGCTGTTTTTT. Translation gives CASSYRLAGGPGGELFF. Complete variable domain (other parts from reference TRBV9 and TRBJ2-2): DSGVTQTPKHLITATGQRVTLRCSPRSGDLSVYWYQQSLDQGLQFLIQYYNGEERAKGNILERFSAQQFPDLHSELNLSSLELGDSALYFCASSYRLAGGPGGELFFGEGSRLTVL.